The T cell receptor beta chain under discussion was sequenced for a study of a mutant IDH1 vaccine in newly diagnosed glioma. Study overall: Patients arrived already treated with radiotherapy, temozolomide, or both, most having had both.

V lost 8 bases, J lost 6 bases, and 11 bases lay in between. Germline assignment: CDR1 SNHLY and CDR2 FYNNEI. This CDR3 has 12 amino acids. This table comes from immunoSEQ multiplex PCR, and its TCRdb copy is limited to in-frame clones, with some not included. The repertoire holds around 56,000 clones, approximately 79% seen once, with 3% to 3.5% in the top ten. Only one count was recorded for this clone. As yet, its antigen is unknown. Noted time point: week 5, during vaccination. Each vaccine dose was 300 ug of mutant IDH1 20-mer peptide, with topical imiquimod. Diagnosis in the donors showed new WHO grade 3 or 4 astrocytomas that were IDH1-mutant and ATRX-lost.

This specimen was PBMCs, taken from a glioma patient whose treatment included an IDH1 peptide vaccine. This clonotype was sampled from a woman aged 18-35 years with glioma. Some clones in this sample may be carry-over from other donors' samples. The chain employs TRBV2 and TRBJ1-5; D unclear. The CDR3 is CASADDSQPQHF. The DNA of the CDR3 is TGTGCCAGCGCGGACGATTCTCAGCCCCAGCATTTT.